Listed below are T cell receptor beta chains from one sample, sequenced in a study of blood T cells in healthy people across ages. TCRdb redid the calling of the 5' RACE reads with MiXCR, one entry per CDR3 protein. The sample has 270,000 or so distinct CDR3 sequences; 25% to 30% are singletons. The sequenced sample was blood. These receptors all come from a woman in her 70s in good health. Both conserved end residues are part of each CDR3. D genes are given only for firm matches. Part of the rows lack a size; the others show once, few, many or a class for expanded clones.

D gene,CDR3 length,V gene,clone size,J gene,CDR3 DNA,CDR3 protein
TRBD2,14,TRBV20-1,few,TRBJ2-1,TGCAGTGCTAGGGGGGGGAGTCAGGGTAATGAGCAGTTCTTC,CSARGGSQGNEQFF
-,13,TRBV10-3,few,TRBJ2-5,TGTGCCATCGGGACAACCCAACAAGAGACCCAGTACTTC,CAIGTTQQETQYF
-,12,TRBV29-1,-,TRBJ1-2,TGCAGCGTTGAGGGCCAGCACTATGGCTACACCTTC,CSVEGQHYGYTF
TRBD1,14,TRBV6-1,many,TRBJ1-2,TGTGCCAGCCGTCAGTCGACAGGGACCTATGGCTACACCTTC,CASRQSTGTYGYTF
-,14,TRBV5-6,few,TRBJ2-7,TGTGCCAGCAGCTTGAACCAGGGTTTGGGCGAGCAGTACTTC,CASSLNQGLGEQYF
-,14,TRBV3-1,few,TRBJ2-3,TGTGCCAGCAGCCAAGATCAACGTCCCGATACGCAGTATTTT,CASSQDQRPDTQYF
TRBD2,15,TRBV6-5,-,TRBJ2-1,TGTGCCAGCAGGGGTGGGACTAGCACCAACAATGAGCAGTTCTTC,CASRGGTSTNNEQFF
-,12,TRBV19,-,TRBJ2-1,TGTGCCAGTAGTACGGGAAACAATGAGCAGTTCTTC,CASSTGNNEQFF
-,15,TRBV20-1,many,TRBJ2-1,TGCAGTGCTAGAGGGGTGGGACTCAACTACAATGAGCAGTTCTTC,CSARGVGLNYNEQFF
TRBD2,18,TRBV27,-,TRBJ2-3,TGTGCCAGCAGTTTGCGCGGGGGTAGCGGGAGGACGAAAGATACGCAGTATTTT,CASSLRGGSGRTKDTQYF
-,10,TRBV29-1,many,TRBJ2-1,TGCAGCGCCGGGGACAATGAGCAGTTCTTC,CSAGDNEQFF
-,14,TRBV11-2,-,TRBJ2-3,TGTGCCAGCAGCTTAGAGGCATCCACAGATACGCAGTATTTT,CASSLEASTDTQYF
-,14,TRBV11-2,few,TRBJ1-2,TGTGCCAGCAGCTTAGGGGACACTAACTATGGCTACACCTTC,CASSLGDTNYGYTF
-,13,TRBV11-3,-,TRBJ2-7,TGTGCCAGCAGCCTTTCCGACTCCTACGAGCAGTACTTC,CASSLSDSYEQYF
TRBD2,14,TRBV28,-,TRBJ2-3,TGTGCCAGTCGACTAGCGGGAGCAGTAGATACGCAGTATTTT,CASRLAGAVDTQYF
-,16,TRBV4-2,-,TRBJ2-4,TGTGCCAGCAGCCAAGCGGAGGGAGTGACCCAAAACATTCAGTACTTC,CASSQAEGVTQNIQYF
-,14,TRBV6-1,-,TRBJ2-5,TGTGCCAGCAGTGAAGACAGTGCCCTTAATAATTCCCCCTTC,CASSEDSALNNSPF